This section outlines one T cell receptor (beta chain) sequence together with its context. The data were obtained in a study of blood T cell repertoires in COVID-19. Whole-study context: T cells, B-cell-depleted T cells, or PBMCs provided the cDNA or gDNA that served as material.

In the authors' methods: Reference gene primer amplification gave estimated nucleated cell counts. The protocol was immunoSEQ multiplex PCR, while the TCRdb copy is restricted to in-frame clones and leaves out a portion. From that table come the V and J calls and clone size; the DNA was used to work out D and trimming. Of 310,000 or so clones in the sample, around 90% were seen once. The CDR3 covers 13 residues. V lost 2 bases, J lost 6 bases, and 11 bases lay in between. Germline V CDR1 and CDR2: SGHNT, YYREEE (reference sequence). The source of this sequence is a man younger than 35 who had recovered from COVID-19. Sample: peripheral blood. This chain joins TRBV5-4 and TRBJ1-2; unclear D gene. The CDR3 sequence is CASSFSERDGYTF. In DNA form, the CDR3 reads TGTGCCAGCAGCTTCTCGGAGAGGGATGGCTACACCTTC.